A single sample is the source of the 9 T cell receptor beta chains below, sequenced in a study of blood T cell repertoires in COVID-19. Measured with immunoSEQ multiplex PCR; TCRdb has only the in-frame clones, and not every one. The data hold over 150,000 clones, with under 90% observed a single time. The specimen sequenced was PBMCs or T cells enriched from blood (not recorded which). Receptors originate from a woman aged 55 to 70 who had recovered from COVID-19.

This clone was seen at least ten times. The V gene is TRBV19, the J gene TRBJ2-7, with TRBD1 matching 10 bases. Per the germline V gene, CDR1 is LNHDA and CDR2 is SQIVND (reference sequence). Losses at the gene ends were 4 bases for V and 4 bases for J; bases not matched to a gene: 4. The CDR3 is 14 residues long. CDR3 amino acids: CASSKGTGAYEQYF. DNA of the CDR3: TGTGCCAGTAGTAAGGGGACAGGGGCGTACGAGCAGTACTTC.

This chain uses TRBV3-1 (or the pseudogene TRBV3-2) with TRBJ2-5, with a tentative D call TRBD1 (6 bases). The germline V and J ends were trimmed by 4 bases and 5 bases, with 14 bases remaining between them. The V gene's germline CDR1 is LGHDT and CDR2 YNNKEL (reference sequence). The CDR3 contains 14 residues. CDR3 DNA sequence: TGTGCCAGCAGCCGGGACAACCACCCGGAGACCCAGTACTTC. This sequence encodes CASSRDNHPETQYF.

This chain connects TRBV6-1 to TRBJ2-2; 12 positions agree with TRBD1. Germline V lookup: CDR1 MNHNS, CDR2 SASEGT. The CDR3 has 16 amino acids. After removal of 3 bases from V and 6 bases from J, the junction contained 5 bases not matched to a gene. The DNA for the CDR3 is TGTGCCAGCAGTGAGGGGACAGGGGGCAGGGCCGGGGAGCTGTTTTTT. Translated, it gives CASSEGTGGRAGELFF.

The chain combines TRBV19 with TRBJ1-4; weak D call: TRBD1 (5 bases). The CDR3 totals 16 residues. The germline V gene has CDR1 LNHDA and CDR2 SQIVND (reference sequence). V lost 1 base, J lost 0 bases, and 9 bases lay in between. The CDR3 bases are TGTGCCAGTAGTATAGTTGGAGGGGCAACTAATGAAAAACTGTTTTTT. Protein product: CASSIVGGATNEKLFF. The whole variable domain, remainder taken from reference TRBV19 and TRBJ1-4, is DGGITQSPKYLFRKEGQNVTLSCEQNLNHDAMYWYRQDPGQGLRLIYYSQIVNDFQKGDIAEGYSVSREKKESFPLTVTSAQKNPTAFYLCASSIVGGATNEKLFFGSGTQLSVL.

CDR3: CASRSFDIGTADSPLHF. In nucleotides, the CDR3 is TGCGCCAGCAGATCTTTTGACATCGGGACAGCGGATTCACCCCTCCACTTT. The chain uses TRBV5-1 and TRBJ1-6, with 7 positions matching TRBD1. The CDR3 is 17 amino acids. Germline CDR1 is SGHRS and CDR2 is YFSETQ. V lost 5 bases and J lost 8; bases outside the gene matches: 16.

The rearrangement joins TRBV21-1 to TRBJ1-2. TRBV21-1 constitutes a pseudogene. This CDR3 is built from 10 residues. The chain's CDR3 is CASSKSGYTF. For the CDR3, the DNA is TGTGCCAGCAGCAAAAGCGGCTACACCTTC.

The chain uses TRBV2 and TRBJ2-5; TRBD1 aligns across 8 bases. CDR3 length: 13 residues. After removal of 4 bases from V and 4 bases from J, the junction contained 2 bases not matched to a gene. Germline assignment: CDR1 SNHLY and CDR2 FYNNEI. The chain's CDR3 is CASSGTGLETQYF. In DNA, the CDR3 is TGTGCCAGCAGTGGGACAGGGTTAGAGACCCAGTACTTC.

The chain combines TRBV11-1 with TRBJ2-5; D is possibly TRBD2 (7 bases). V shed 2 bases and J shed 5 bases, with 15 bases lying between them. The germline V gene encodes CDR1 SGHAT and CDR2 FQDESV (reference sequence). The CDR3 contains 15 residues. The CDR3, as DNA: TGTGCCAGCAGCTTATGGGGGGGCTTCGGGGAGACCCAGTACTTC. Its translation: CASSLWGGFGETQYF.

The CDR3 coding sequence is TGTGCCAGCAGTGAACACGGGACGAACACCGGGGAGCTGTTTTTT. Amino acids: CASSEHGTNTGELFF. The rearrangement links TRBV25-1 to TRBJ2-2, with D perhaps TRBD2 (5 bases). CDR1 is MGHDK and CDR2 is SYGVNS in the germline V gene. The CDR3 is 15 amino acids. Between the trimmed V and J ends, which lost 2 bases and 0 bases, there was a span of 7 bases.